Below, 7 T cell receptor beta chains from the same sample are listed, as sequenced in a study of beta chain features in type 1 diabetes. Study-level findings and limits: Moderate yet significant TCRB CDR3 shortening was seen in Type 1 diabetes patients in all four CD4+ subsets.

Antigens of these TCRs are unknown. Reverse transcribing all isolated RNA meant expressed TCRB transcripts were sequenced. Data came from immunoSEQ multiplex PCR; TCRdb stores just in-frame clones and leaves some out. The sample records 200,000 to 300,000 clones, approximately 11% being singletons. The sample taken for sequencing was naive CD4+ T cells from blood. These receptors were taken from a man between 25 and 39 years old with type 1 diabetes.

This clone was detected a few times. The V and J genes are TRBV7-9 and TRBJ2-2; 9 nucleotides match TRBD1. Germline loops: CDR1 SEHNR, CDR2 FQNEAQ (reference sequence). Germline trimming cut 5 bases from V and 6 bases from J; bases unmatched to any gene: 7. The CDR3 sequence is 15 residues long. The DNA of the CDR3 is TGTGCCAGCAGCGTCGGGACAGGGATAGCCGGGGAGCTGTTTTTT. Translating gives CASSVGTGIAGELFF.

J is TRBJ2-1 and V is TRBV9, with TRBD2 matching 9 bases. The CDR3 spans 15 residues. With V trimmed by 0 bases and J by 8 bases, 6 bases remained unmatched. The V gene's germline CDR1 is SGDLS and CDR2 YYNGEE. For the CDR3, the DNA is TGTGCCAGCAGCGTAGCTCTAGCGGGGAGGGATGAGCAGTTCTTC. Its translation is CASSVALAGRDEQFF.

V usage is TRBV4-1 and J usage is TRBJ2-5; D perhaps matches TRBD2 (5 bases). The CDR3 is made up of 17 amino acids. V lost 4 bases and J 4 bases, leaving 22 bases between the germline ends. Germline CDR1 reads MGHRA; CDR2 reads YSYEKL. CDR3 sequence: CASSPLGVPRKGETQYF. The CDR3 DNA is TGCGCCAGCAGCCCCCTCGGGGTACCACGAAAGGGAGAGACCCAGTACTTC.

The chain couples TRBV18 to TRBJ2-7; D call uncertain. This CDR3 is built from 11 residues. V was trimmed by 6 bases and J by 2 bases, leaving 5 bases between them. Looked up from germline, CDR1 is KGHSH and CDR2 is LQKENI. CDR3 nucleotide sequence: TGTGCCAGCTCCCAGACCTACGAGCAGTACTTC. Translated: CASSQTYEQYF. Filled out from reference TRBV18 and TRBJ2-7, the complete variable domain reads NAGVMQNPRHLVRRRGQEARLRCSPMKGHSHVYWYRQLPEEGLKFMVYLQKENIIDESGMPKERFSAEFPKEGPSILRIQQVVRGDSAAYFCASSQTYEQYFGPGTRLTVT.

In its sample, this clone was seen a few times. The CDR3 DNA follows: TGCAGCGTTGCGTTTAGCGGGGGGAACCACGAGCAGTACTTC. Translation gives CSVAFSGGNHEQYF. The chain is built from TRBV29-1 and TRBJ2-7; 10 bases line up with TRBD2. Germline lookup yields CDR1 SQVTM and CDR2 ANQGSEA. This CDR3 has 14 residues. The J segment lost 5 bases and the V segment lost 4 bases, leaving 8 bases of the junction unmatched.

The chain is built from TRBV29-1 and TRBJ2-1, with 10 positions matching TRBD1. Germline V gene data show CDR1 as SQVTM and CDR2 as ANQGSEA. The CDR3 runs to 13 residues. CDR3 in amino acids: CMPDRGPHNEQFF. The CDR3 DNA reads as TGCATGCCCGACAGGGGGCCCCACAATGAGCAGTTCTTC.

This clone was seen a handful of times. The chain links TRBV18 to TRBJ2-3; possibly TRBD1 for D (5 bases). In germline, CDR1 is KGHSH, CDR2 LQKENI. The V and J ends lost 5 bases and 5 bases respectively, with 11 bases between them. The CDR3 has 13 residues. The DNA of the CDR3 is TGTGCCAGCTCATCCTACAGGAGAGATACGCAGTATTTT. Encoded protein: CASSSYRRDTQYF.